The rows below give T cell receptor beta chains drawn from one sample of a study of CD8 T cells in ankylosing spondylitis. TCRdb reprocessed the 5' RACE reads with MiXCR, giving one entry per CDR3 protein. The sample has some 800,000 distinct CDR3 sequences, 12% seen once. Input material: blood, either unsorted or a sorted T cell fraction (not recorded which). The origin of the receptors is a male donor with ankylosing spondylitis. Both conserved end residues are part of each CDR3. D genes are given only for firm matches. For some rows the clone size is stated as once, few or many, or as a class when expanded; others skip it.

d_call,clone_size,j_call,v_call,cdr3_aa,cdr3_nt
TRBD2,-,TRBJ2-6,TRBV11-2,CASSLGTSGRESGANVLTF,TGTGCCAGCAGCTTAGGTACTAGCGGGAGGGAATCTGGGGCCAACGTCCTGACTTTC
-,-,TRBJ2-7,TRBV6-2/TRBV6-3,CASSHPGAGSYEQYF,TGTGCCAGCAGCCACCCAGGTGCGGGGTCCTACGAGCAGTACTTC
-,-,TRBJ2-2,TRBV11-2,CASSIRGLVGELFF,TGTGCCAGCAGCATTCGAGGGTTGGTAGGGGAGCTGTTTTTT
-,many,TRBJ1-5,TRBV7-9,CASSLYTQPQHF,TGTGCCAGCAGCCTCTACACTCAGCCCCAGCATTTT
-,few,TRBJ1-2,TRBV29-1,CSVGVGPSNYGYTF,TGCAGCGTTGGGGTGGGTCCCAGTAACTATGGCTACACCTTC
TRBD1,-,TRBJ1-1,TRBV7-9,CASSPSTGGTEAFF,TGTGCCAGCAGCCCCTCGACAGGGGGCACTGAAGCTTTCTTT
-,-,TRBJ2-2,TRBV20-1,CSAGDSLGAGELFF,TGCAGTGCTGGAGACTCCTTAGGCGCCGGGGAGCTGTTTTTT
-,few,TRBJ2-5,TRBV27,CASRRIAVQETQYF,TGTGCCAGCAGGAGAATCGCGGTTCAAGAGACCCAGTACTTC
-,few,TRBJ2-1,TRBV7-2,CASSPYPTSAEQFF,TGTGCCAGCAGCCCCTACCCAACTAGTGCCGAGCAGTTCTTC
-,many,TRBJ2-7,TRBV9,CASSVGPLYEQYF,TGTGCCAGCAGCGTAGGGCCCCTCTACGAGCAGTACTTC
-,many,TRBJ1-4,TRBV20-1,CSALAGTKKLFF,TGCAGTGCCTTGGCAGGGACGAAAAAACTGTTTTTT
-,few,TRBJ1-6,TRBV11-2,CASGQPGNSPLHF,TGTGCCAGCGGACAGCCGGGGAATTCACCCCTCCACTTT
TRBD1,-,TRBJ1-1,TRBV5-1,CASSTRTGDFFTEAFF,TGCGCCAGCAGCACCCGGACAGGGGATTTCTTCACTGAAGCTTTCTTT
TRBD2,-,TRBJ2-3,TRBV2,CASPSPGRGTDTQYF,TGTGCCAGTCCTTCACCAGGGAGGGGCACAGATACGCAGTATTTT
-,-,TRBJ2-1,TRBV24-1,CATSDLGRSSYNEQFF,TGTGCCACCAGTGATTTGGGTCGAAGCTCCTACAATGAGCAGTTCTTC
-,many,TRBJ2-1,TRBV4-3,CASSQDQRGNEQFF,TGCGCCAGCAGCCAAGACCAAAGGGGCAATGAGCAGTTCTTC
TRBD1,few,TRBJ2-7,TRBV12-3/TRBV12-4,CASRSGTGASYEQYF,TGTGCCAGCAGGTCCGGGACAGGGGCGTCCTACGAGCAGTACTTC
-,few,TRBJ1-2,TRBV6-5,CASSYSRGLYGYTF,TGTGCCAGCAGTTACTCGAGGGGACTCTATGGCTACACCTTC
TRBD2,many,TRBJ2-7,TRBV10-3,CAISKGLAVSYEQYF,TGTGCCATCAGTAAGGGACTAGCGGTCTCCTACGAGCAGTACTTC
-,-,TRBJ1-3,TRBV9,CASSVEGWAPSGNTIYF,TGTGCCAGCAGCGTAGAAGGATGGGCTCCTTCTGGAAACACCATATATTTT
TRBD1,few,TRBJ1-4,TRBV7-9,CASSLLQGGGEKLFF,TGTGCCAGCAGCTTACTTCAGGGGGGTGGTGAAAAACTGTTTTTT
-,few,TRBJ2-7,TRBV7-2,CASSLQALGGEQYF,TGTGCCAGCAGCTTACAAGCCCTTGGAGGCGAGCAGTACTTC
TRBD2,-,TRBJ2-3,TRBV6-1,CASWASGKDTQYF,TGTGCCAGCTGGGCTAGCGGGAAAGATACGCAGTATTTT
TRBD1,few,TRBJ2-7,TRBV20-1,CSARPRGLYHYEQYF,TGCAGTGCTAGACCTAGGGGGCTCTACCACTACGAGCAGTACTTC
-,many,TRBJ2-2,TRBV12-3/TRBV12-4,CASSLGQGVGELFF,TGTGCCAGCAGTCTAGGGCAGGGTGTCGGGGAGCTGTTTTTT
-,few,TRBJ1-5,TRBV2,CASSDGDQPQHF,TGTGCCAGCAGTGATGGGGACCAGCCCCAGCATTTT
-,few,TRBJ2-5,TRBV15,CATSRVTTQETQYF,TGTGCCACCAGCAGAGTGACAACCCAAGAGACCCAGTACTTC
-,many,TRBJ1-1,TRBV27,CASSATENTEAFF,TGTGCCAGCAGTGCGACGGAGAACACTGAAGCTTTCTTT
-,many,TRBJ2-1,TRBV7-2,CASSTRTSSYNEQFF,TGTGCCAGCAGCACCCGTACCAGCTCCTACAATGAGCAGTTCTTC
-,few,TRBJ2-5,TRBV12-3/TRBV12-4,CASSFDRSQETQYF,TGTGCCAGCAGTTTCGACAGGAGCCAAGAGACCCAGTACTTC
-,few,TRBJ1-1,TRBV4-3,CASSQESPPGGNTEAFF,TGCGCCAGCAGCCAAGAATCTCCCCCCGGTGGGAACACTGAAGCTTTCTTT
-,few,TRBJ1-5,TRBV27,CASSLSWRGNQPQHF,TGTGCCAGCAGTTTAAGCTGGCGGGGCAATCAGCCCCAGCATTTT
-,-,TRBJ1-2,TRBV3-1,CASSPDRRSYGYTF,TGTGCCAGCAGCCCGGACAGACGTTCCTATGGCTACACCTTC
TRBD2,-,TRBJ2-7,TRBV11-2,CASSRRGTSGDLVYEQYF,TGTGCCAGCAGCCGGAGGGGGACTAGCGGCGACCTAGTGTACGAGCAGTACTTC
-,-,TRBJ2-5,TRBV20-1,CSALGGLTQETQYF,TGCAGTGCCCTCGGGGGGCTCACCCAAGAGACCCAGTACTTC
-,-,TRBJ1-5,TRBV29-1,CSVATDNDSNQPQHF,TGCAGCGTTGCCACAGATAACGATAGCAATCAGCCCCAGCATTTT
TRBD2,-,TRBJ2-1,TRBV6-5,CASSYIPSGGRDEQFF,TGTGCCAGCAGTTACATCCCTAGCGGGGGGAGGGATGAGCAGTTCTTC
-,once,TRBJ1-3,TRBV6-6,CASSQGQGNTIYF,TGTGCCAGCAGCCAGGGGCAAGGAAACACCATATATTTT
-,few,TRBJ1-4,TRBV5-1,CASSLAIGGLREKLFF,TGCGCCAGCAGCTTGGCCATCGGGGGCTTACGGGAAAAACTGTTTTTT
-,few,TRBJ1-2,TRBV24-1,CATSDSYYGYTF,TGTGCCACCAGTGATTCTTACTATGGCTACACCTTC
TRBD2,-,TRBJ2-2,TRBV11-1,CASSFAWGGRTNTGELFF,TGTGCCAGCAGCTTCGCTTGGGGCGGGAGGACGAACACCGGGGAGCTGTTTTTT
-,few,TRBJ2-5,TRBV20-1,CSASSRTGGDETQYF,TGCAGTGCTAGTAGTCGGACGGGGGGCGACGAGACCCAGTACTTC
TRBD1,many,TRBJ1-3,TRBV7-6,CASSPGTGVSTIYF,TGTGCCAGCAGCCCCGGGACAGGGGTCAGCACCATATATTTT
-,once,TRBJ2-1,TRBV11-2,CASFRAGGHEQFF,TGTGCCAGCTTCCGGGCAGGGGGGCATGAGCAGTTCTTC
-,few,TRBJ2-7,TRBV5-1,CASRGREEGEQYF,TGCGCCAGCAGGGGCAGGGAAGAGGGGGAGCAGTACTTC
TRBD2,-,TRBJ2-2,TRBV20-1,CSALADANTGELFF,TGCAGTGCTCTAGCGGATGCGAACACCGGGGAGCTGTTTTTT
TRBD1,-,TRBJ1-5,TRBV20-1,CSAMTGYSNQPQHF,TGCAGTGCAATGACAGGGTATAGCAATCAGCCCCAGCATTTT
-,many,TRBJ1-1,TRBV4-1,CASSQDPGGAEAFF,TGCGCCAGCAGCCAAGATCCTGGCGGTGCTGAAGCTTTCTTT
-,few,TRBJ2-5,TRBV9,CASSVAQLQETQYF,TGTGCCAGCAGCGTAGCCCAGCTCCAAGAGACCCAGTACTTC
TRBD2,-,TRBJ2-7,TRBV6-5,CASSYLWRGAYEQYF,TGTGCCAGCAGTTATCTCTGGCGGGGGGCCTACGAGCAGTACTTC
-,-,TRBJ1-5,TRBV19,CASNQRVGTLGNQPQHF,TGTGCCAGTAACCAGAGAGTGGGTACATTAGGCAATCAGCCCCAGCATTTT
TRBD1,few,TRBJ1-1,TRBV7-3,CASSTGEMNTEAFF,TGTGCCAGCAGCACAGGGGAGATGAACACTGAAGCTTTCTTT
TRBD1,-,TRBJ2-2,TRBV5-1,CASSGDRDLNTGELFF,TGCGCCAGCAGCGGGGACAGGGACTTGAACACCGGGGAGCTGTTTTTT
-,-,TRBJ2-3,TRBV5-1,CASSIGPTDTQYF,TGCGCCAGCAGCATTGGACCTACAGATACGCAGTATTTT